This is a list of T cell receptor beta chains from one sample in a study of control samples from healthy donors and cancer patients. Libraries were prepared by immunoSEQ multiplex PCR; TCRdb keeps only in-frame clonotypes and omits some of them. Among some 100,000 clones listed, 85% to 90% were seen once. The sequencing sample was made of blood. The receptors come from a man under 40 in good health. Each CDR3 is given with its conserved first and last residue. Each record gives: V gene, D gene, J gene, clone size, CDR3 DNA, CDR3 protein. A D gene is named only where the DNA matches it firmly. The listing skips clone size in some rows; elsewhere it reads once, few, many or a size class.

v_call: TRBV7-6
d_call: NA
j_call: TRBJ2-3
clone_size: NA
cdr3_nt: TGTGCCAGCAGCTTAGGCGGGGGCCCCGAAGATACGCAGTATTTT
cdr3_aa: CASSLGGGPEDTQYF

v_call: TRBV4-2
d_call: TRBD2
j_call: TRBJ2-1
clone_size: NA
cdr3_nt: TGTGCCAGCAGCAAGCGCCAGAGGACTAGCGGGGACAATGAGCAGTTCTTC
cdr3_aa: CASSKRQRTSGDNEQFF

v_call: TRBV4-3
d_call: NA
j_call: TRBJ1-4
clone_size: NA
cdr3_nt: TGCGCCAGCAGCCCGGGGGACGCAGGAGGAGAAAAACTGTTTTTT
cdr3_aa: CASSPGDAGGEKLFF

v_call: TRBV5-4
d_call: NA
j_call: TRBJ1-2
clone_size: NA
cdr3_nt: TGTGCCAGCACCTCAAGAAAGACACAGGGTGGCTACACCTTC
cdr3_aa: CASTSRKTQGGYTF

v_call: TRBV24-1
d_call: TRBD2
j_call: TRBJ2-2
clone_size: NA
cdr3_nt: TGTGCCACCAGTGATCGACGTGGTAGCGGGAGAACAAACACCGGGGAGCTGTTTTTT
cdr3_aa: CATSDRRGSGRTNTGELFF

v_call: TRBV5-4
d_call: NA
j_call: TRBJ2-7
clone_size: NA
cdr3_nt: TGTGCCAGCAGCCAGGGCGTCAGTCCTAGTGACGAGCAGTACTTC
cdr3_aa: CASSQGVSPSDEQYF

v_call: TRBV2
d_call: NA
j_call: TRBJ2-1
clone_size: NA
cdr3_nt: TGTGCCAGCAGTGCGGTTTGGGGTCCCGGCGTTGAGCAGTTCTTC
cdr3_aa: CASSAVWGPGVEQFF

v_call: TRBV5-1
d_call: TRBD2
j_call: TRBJ2-1
clone_size: NA
cdr3_nt: TGCGCCAGCTCATCTCCGGGACTAGCGGAGGGTAGCTCCTACAATGAGCAGTTCTTC
cdr3_aa: CASSSPGLAEGSSYNEQFF

v_call: TRBV2
d_call: NA
j_call: TRBJ1-6
clone_size: NA
cdr3_nt: TGTGCCAGCATTCCCGGAGGGGCGAGGAATTCACCCCTCCACTTT
cdr3_aa: CASIPGGARNSPLHF

v_call: TRBV7-2
d_call: NA
j_call: TRBJ1-5
clone_size: NA
cdr3_nt: TGTGCCAGCAGCTTAGTTAGGGGCGATCAGCCCCAGCATTTT
cdr3_aa: CASSLVRGDQPQHF

v_call: TRBV11-2
d_call: NA
j_call: TRBJ1-1
clone_size: NA
cdr3_nt: TGTGCCAGCAGCACCCAGACAGAGAACACTGAAGCTTTCTTT
cdr3_aa: CASSTQTENTEAFF

v_call: TRBV24-1
d_call: NA
j_call: TRBJ2-7
clone_size: NA
cdr3_nt: TGTGCCACCAGCTCAGGGTCCTACGAGCAGTACTTC
cdr3_aa: CATSSGSYEQYF

v_call: TRBV4-1
d_call: NA
j_call: TRBJ1-6
clone_size: NA
cdr3_nt: TGCGCCAGCAGCCATCCGGAGTCACCCCTCCACTTT
cdr3_aa: CASSHPESPLHF

v_call: TRBV7-3
d_call: TRBD2
j_call: TRBJ2-1
clone_size: NA
cdr3_nt: TGTGCCAGCAGCTTGACTAGCGGGAGGGAAAATGAGCAGTTCTTC
cdr3_aa: CASSLTSGRENEQFF

v_call: TRBV14
d_call: TRBD2
j_call: TRBJ2-3
clone_size: once
cdr3_nt: TGTGCCAGCAGCAAACTAGCGTTTAGCACAGATACGCAGTATTTT
cdr3_aa: CASSKLAFSTDTQYF

v_call: TRBV29-1
d_call: TRBD1
j_call: TRBJ1-2
clone_size: NA
cdr3_nt: TGCAGCGTTGAAGCGGACAGGGGCAACTATGGCTACACCTTC
cdr3_aa: CSVEADRGNYGYTF

v_call: TRBV7-9
d_call: TRBD1
j_call: TRBJ1-1
clone_size: NA
cdr3_nt: TGTGCCAGCAGCTCACCGGGACAGTCGAACACTGAAGCTTTCTTT
cdr3_aa: CASSSPGQSNTEAFF

v_call: TRBV18
d_call: NA
j_call: TRBJ1-3
clone_size: NA
cdr3_nt: TGTGCCAGTAGAATACCGAATGGAAACACCATATATTTT
cdr3_aa: CASRIPNGNTIYF

v_call: TRBV29-1
d_call: NA
j_call: TRBJ2-3
clone_size: once
cdr3_nt: TGCAGCGTTTTCCGGGCCCTAAGAAGATCAGATACGCAGTATTTT
cdr3_aa: CSVFRALRRSDTQYF

v_call: TRBV27
d_call: NA
j_call: TRBJ1-1
clone_size: NA
cdr3_nt: TGTGCCAGCAGTTTATCCCTAACAGCAGGGGCGGCTGAAGCTTTCTTT
cdr3_aa: CASSLSLTAGAAEAFF

v_call: TRBV10-3
d_call: NA
j_call: TRBJ1-2
clone_size: NA
cdr3_nt: TGTGCCATCAGTCCTGAACTAGGTGGCTACACCTTC
cdr3_aa: CAISPELGGYTF

v_call: TRBV6-5
d_call: TRBD1
j_call: TRBJ2-7
clone_size: once
cdr3_nt: TGTGCCAGCATGATGGACAGGGCTTTCTACTACGAGCAGTACTTC
cdr3_aa: CASMMDRAFYYEQYF

v_call: TRBV6-2/TRBV6-3
d_call: NA
j_call: TRBJ1-5
clone_size: few
cdr3_nt: TGTGCCAGCAGTTACTCGGGGGTAGGGCAGCCCCAGCATTTT
cdr3_aa: CASSYSGVGQPQHF

v_call: TRBV5-1
d_call: NA
j_call: TRBJ1-4
clone_size: NA
cdr3_nt: TGCGCCAGCAGCCTGGACAGCGTGAATGAAAAACTGTTTTTT
cdr3_aa: CASSLDSVNEKLFF

v_call: TRBV19
d_call: TRBD2
j_call: TRBJ2-1
clone_size: NA
cdr3_nt: TGTGCCAGTAGTATGGGGGTAGCGGGAGGGAGCGTTTACAATGAGCAGTTCTTC
cdr3_aa: CASSMGVAGGSVYNEQFF

v_call: TRBV5-1
d_call: TRBD2
j_call: TRBJ2-7
clone_size: NA
cdr3_nt: TGCGCCAGCAGTTTTGGGTCTAGCGGAACCTCCTACGAGCAGTACTTC
cdr3_aa: CASSFGSSGTSYEQYF

v_call: TRBV5-1
d_call: TRBD2
j_call: TRBJ2-1
clone_size: NA
cdr3_nt: TGCGCCAGCAGGTTCTATTACAGCGGGAGGGGTGAGCAGTTCTTC
cdr3_aa: CASRFYYSGRGEQFF

v_call: TRBV11-2
d_call: TRBD1
j_call: TRBJ1-1
clone_size: NA
cdr3_nt: TGTGCCAGCAGCTTATACCCACAGGGGCCAAACACTGAAGCTTTCTTT
cdr3_aa: CASSLYPQGPNTEAFF

v_call: TRBV7-3
d_call: TRBD2
j_call: TRBJ2-2
clone_size: NA
cdr3_nt: TGTGCCAGCAGCTTAAGATTAGCGGGCGATAACACCGGGGAGCTGTTTTTT
cdr3_aa: CASSLRLAGDNTGELFF

v_call: TRBV4-1
d_call: NA
j_call: TRBJ2-5
clone_size: NA
cdr3_nt: TGCGCCAGCAGCCAAGGCCGGGCGGGGCGGGCTAAAGAGACCCAGTACTTC
cdr3_aa: CASSQGRAGRAKETQYF